These 29 T cell receptor beta chains were all obtained from the same sample, sequenced in a study of cytomegalovirus exposure and HLA in healthy donors. The study ran its PCR with 60 Vbeta and 13 Jbeta primers. TCRdb's copy holds only in-frame clones and misses some; the assay was immunoSEQ multiplex PCR. The table records about 63,000 clones, roughly 80% of them present only once. The sample taken for sequencing was PBMCs. These TCRs come from a woman aged 40-49 years in good health and CMV-seropositive.

This clone was seen a few times. V gene TRBV11-3 combines with J gene TRBJ2-3; 8 positions match TRBD2. V was clipped by 5 bases and J by 1 base; unmatched bases: 8. The CDR3 has 16 amino acids. The germline V gene has CDR1 SGHNT and CDR2 YENEEA. This CDR3 reads CASSPTAGGGTDTQYF. CDR3 sequence (DNA): TGTGCCAGCAGCCCAACTGCGGGGGGAGGCACAGATACGCAGTATTTT.

The rearrangement joins TRBV27 to TRBJ1-6, with a weak D call TRBD1 (6 bases). The CDR3 length is 17 residues. Trimming left V 5 bases short and J 9 bases short, with 23 bases between. Germline V gene sequence: CDR1 MNHEY, CDR2 SMNVEV (reference sequence). In DNA form, the CDR3 reads TGTGCCAGCAGTCCCCTACCGGGTCGGGGGGCTCGTTCACCCCTCCACTTT. It translates to CASSPLPGRGARSPLHF.

The rearrangement joins TRBV9 to TRBJ2-3; unclear D gene. V was trimmed by 4 bases and J by 4 bases, leaving 13 bases between them. There are 14 residues in the CDR3. The germline V gene encodes CDR1 SGDLS and CDR2 YYNGEE. CDR3: CASSSPSGADTQYF. In nucleotides, the CDR3 is TGTGCCAGCAGCTCCCCCTCGGGTGCAGATACGCAGTATTTT.

The V call is TRBV11-3, the J call TRBJ2-3; no firm D call. The V gene lost 7 bases and the J gene lost 6 bases, with 11 bases spanning the gap. Germline CDR1 reads SGHNT; CDR2 reads YENEEA. The CDR3 is 12 residues long. CDR3: CASKGPGDTQYF. The CDR3 DNA reads TGTGCCAGCAAAGGCCCCGGGGATACGCAGTATTTT.

The chain has TRBV15 and TRBJ1-2; possible D gene TRBD1, 6 bases. CDR3 size: 16 residues. The germline V gene has CDR1 LNHNV and CDR2 YYDKDF (reference sequence). Trimming pared 0 bases from V and 2 bases from J, leaving 13 bases between. CDR3: CATSRDLGASNYGYTF. The CDR3 bases are TGTGCCACCAGCAGAGACCTGGGGGCCTCCAACTATGGCTACACCTTC.

CDR3 coding DNA: TGTGCCAGCAGCTTAGTGGGTTCGCTGGGCTCCATACACGAGCAGTACTTC. It specifies CASSLVGSLGSIHEQYF. The V gene is TRBV7-9, the J gene TRBJ2-5; unclear D gene. The DNA end is a closer match to TRBJ2-7, so the J assignment may be wrong. CDR1 and CDR2 from the germline V gene are SEHNR and FQNEAQ (reference sequence). This CDR3 spans 17 amino acids.

The gene calls are TRBV19 and TRBJ1-1; D is undetermined. The V gene's germline CDR1 is LNHDA and CDR2 SQIVND (reference sequence). The V end lost 2 bases, the J end lost 8 bases, and 9 bases lay between the germline ends. The CDR3 is 12 residues long. CDR3 protein: CASSIRSGEAFF. In nucleotides, the CDR3 is TGTGCCAGTAGTATACGGTCAGGAGAAGCTTTCTTT.

This clone has a handful of counts. This chain connects TRBV29-1 to TRBJ2-1, with D unclear. Trimming removed 4 bases at V and 2 bases at J, with 12 bases between. The germline gives CDR1 SQVTM, CDR2 ANQGSEA. This CDR3 comprises 14 residues. The CDR3: CSVVKISPYNEQFF. CDR3 sequence (DNA): TGCAGCGTTGTAAAGATTAGCCCCTACAATGAGCAGTTCTTC.

A few counts support this clone. This chain links TRBV13 with TRBJ2-3; 7 positions agree with TRBD1. This CDR3 region has 16 residues. J gave up 6 bases and V 1 base, and 10 bases lay outside the gene matches. Germline CDR1 reads PRHDT; CDR2 reads FYEKMQ (reference sequence). The CDR3 reads CASSLAGTVRADTQYF. For the CDR3, the DNA is TGTGCCAGCAGCTTAGCGGGGACAGTGAGGGCGGATACGCAGTATTTT.

The chain carries TRBV5-1 and TRBJ2-4, with a weak D call TRBD1 (6 bases). V was clipped by 3 bases and J by 8 bases, with 15 bases between them. Germline V gene data show CDR1 as SGHRS and CDR2 as YFSETQ. The CDR3 length is 14 residues. This CDR3 reads CASSYGTHRDIQYF. The CDR3 DNA is TGCGCCAGCAGCTACGGCACCCACAGGGACATTCAGTACTTC.

The chain links TRBV18 to TRBJ2-7; TRBD1 matches at 9 bases. In germline, CDR1 is KGHSH, CDR2 LQKENI. V lost 5 bases and J lost 5; bases outside the gene matches: 10. The CDR3 sequence is 15 residues long. The DNA for the CDR3 is TGTGCCAGCTCATCACGCGGGGACAGGGTGGACGAGCAGTACTTC. Its translation: CASSSRGDRVDEQYF.

About this clone: Mismatch with germline at one junction end may stem from a read error. The chain carries TRBV7-9 and TRBJ1-3; D is possibly TRBD1 (6 bases). Germline CDR1 and CDR2: SEHNR and FQNEAQ (reference sequence). This CDR3 spans 14 amino acids. The CDR3 region is CSSRLQGPGNTIYF. The CDR3 coding sequence is TGTTCCAGCAGGCTACAGGGCCCTGGAAACACCATATATTTT. Drawing the rest from reference TRBV7-9 and TRBJ1-3, the complete variable domain is DTGVSQNPRHKITKRGQNVTFRCDPISEHNRLYWYRQTLGQGPEFLTYFQNEAQLEKSRLLSDRFSAERPKGSFSTLEIQRTEQGDSAMYLCSSRLQGPGNTIYFGEGSWLTVV.

The sample holds a few counts of this clone. The V and J genes are TRBV2 and TRBJ2-7, with 9 bases aligning to TRBD2. The germline gives CDR1 SNHLY, CDR2 FYNNEI. Trimming took 1 base from V and 4 from J; bases not matched to a gene: 5. The CDR3 length is 15 residues. CDR3 nucleotide sequence: TGTGCCAGCAGTGAAGAGCTAGCGGGGAGTTACGAGCAGTACTTC. Translation gives CASSEELAGSYEQYF. Variable domain in full (rest from reference TRBV2 and TRBJ2-7): EPEVTQTPSHQVTQMGQEVILRCVPISNHLYFYWYRQILGQKVEFLVSFYNNEISEKSEIFDDQFSVERPDGSNFTLKIRSTKLEDSAMYFCASSEELAGSYEQYFGPGTRLTVT.

The chain links TRBV30 to TRBJ2-1; 7 nucleotides line up with TRBD1. The CDR3 loop spans 15 amino acids. The germline gives CDR1 GTSNPN, CDR2 SVGIG (reference sequence). Losses at the gene ends were 6 bases for V and 7 bases for J; bases not matched to a gene: 15. The CDR3 coding sequence is TGTGCCTGCCCTCGCACAGGGGCTTTTAGTAATGAGCAGTTCTTC. As protein: CACPRTGAFSNEQFF.

The V gene is TRBV13, the J gene TRBJ1-2; D is unresolved. The CDR3 spans 12 residues. In germline, CDR1 is PRHDT, CDR2 FYEKMQ (reference sequence). Trimming took 5 bases from V and 7 from J, leaving 11 bases between them. DNA for the CDR3: TGTGCCAGCAGCCTCAAGCAACTTGGCTACACCTTC. Residues: CASSLKQLGYTF.

The CDR3 loop reads CASSVAGGLAYNEQFF. For the CDR3, the DNA is TGTGCCAGCAGCGTAGCGGGGGGATTAGCATACAATGAGCAGTTCTTC. This chain uses TRBV9 with TRBJ2-1; the match to TRBD2 covers 7 bases. Per germline, CDR1 SGDLS and CDR2 YYNGEE. The CDR3 is 16 amino acids. V was clipped by 0 bases and J by 4 bases; unmatched bases: 7.

This clone occurred a few times. The V gene is TRBV10-3, the J gene TRBJ2-1; D might be TRBD2 (6 bases). V was shortened by 10 bases and J by 0 bases, with 16 bases between the two germline ends. Germline V gives CDR1 ENHRY, CDR2 SYGVKD. The CDR3 loop spans 15 amino acids. The CDR3 DNA is TGTGCCAGCGCCAGGGACTTGGGCTCCTACAATGAGCAGTTCTTC. Protein: CASARDLGSYNEQFF.

This clone was detected a few times. DNA for the CDR3: TGTGCCAGCCGCGGCCAGGGCAATGAAAAACTGTTTTTT. Translating gives CASRGQGNEKLFF. The V gene is TRBV7-9, the J gene TRBJ1-4, with a possible D match to TRBD1 (5 bases). The CDR3 is 13 residues long. V shed 8 bases and J shed 5 bases, with 12 bases lying between them. Germline-derived CDR1 and CDR2 are SEHNR and FQNEAQ (reference sequence).

CDR3 sequence reads: CAIARPGTEAFF. The CDR3 DNA reads TGTGCCATCGCTCGGCCGGGCACTGAAGCTTTCTTT. The genes are TRBV6-5 and TRBJ1-1, with D unresolved. Trimming took 10 bases from V and 4 from J, leaving 13 bases between them. The CDR3 extends over 12 amino acids. Germline values: CDR1 MNHEY, CDR2 SVGAGI.

V usage is TRBV4-1 and J usage is TRBJ2-1, with D uncertain. With 4 bases removed from V and 0 bases from J, the gap between germline ends came to 16 bases. CDR1 MGHRA and CDR2 YSYEKL come from the germline V gene. CDR3 size: 17 residues. CDR3 amino acids: CASSLVPDTFSYNEQFF. DNA of the CDR3: TGCGCCAGCAGCCTCGTACCCGACACTTTCTCCTACAATGAGCAGTTCTTC.

The gene calls are TRBV19 and TRBJ2-3; 9 nucleotides line up with TRBD2. The length of the CDR3 is 15 residues. Germline assignment: CDR1 LNHDA and CDR2 SQIVND (reference sequence). The V gene end was trimmed by 7 bases and the J gene end by 5 bases; junction bases not matched to a gene: 10. DNA of the CDR3: TGTGCCAGTAAGGGTGGCGGGGGGGCAGGAGATACGCAGTATTTT. It translates to CASKGGGGAGDTQYF.

The chain recombines TRBV5-4 with TRBJ2-1; weak D call: TRBD1 (6 bases). Trimming took 0 bases from V and 6 from J, leaving 10 bases between them. CDR1 and CDR2 from the germline V gene are SGHNT and YYREEE (reference sequence). The CDR3 loop spans 14 amino acids. The DNA for the CDR3 is TGTGCCAGCAGCTTGGGGGGGCCCAGCAATGAGCAGTTCTTC. Its protein is CASSLGGPSNEQFF.

The chain couples TRBV5-4 to TRBJ1-5, with 9 bases identical to TRBD1. Trimming took 4 bases from V and 6 from J; bases not matched to a gene: 5. In germline, CDR1 is SGHNT, CDR2 YYREEE (reference sequence). CDR3 length: 14 residues. The CDR3 DNA sequence: TGTGCCAGCAGCCTACAGGGGGCGGGTCAGCCCCAGCATTTT. Amino acids: CASSLQGAGQPQHF. The whole variable domain, filled in from reference TRBV5-4 and TRBJ1-5, reads ETGVTQSPTHLIKTRGQQVTLRCSSQSGHNTVSWYQQALGQGPQFIFQYYREEENGRGNFPPRFSGLQFPNYSSELNVNALELDDSALYLCASSLQGAGQPQHFGDGTRLSIL.

The chain carries TRBV6-6 and TRBJ1-6; no reliable D call. Deletions cut 7 bases from V and 14 bases from J, with 21 bases between. This CDR3 is 14 amino acids long. Germline assignment: CDR1 MNHNY and CDR2 SVGAGI (reference sequence). CDR3 DNA sequence: TGTGCCAGCACCCCACCTTCGACGCCCGGGGCCCTCCACTTT. Protein product: CASTPPSTPGALHF.

The rearrangement links TRBV6-1 to TRBJ2-7; the D gene is possibly TRBD1 (5 bases). Trimming cost V 6 bases and J 6 bases, with 12 bases left between them. The CDR3 totals 12 residues. Germline loops: CDR1 MNHNS, CDR2 SASEGT. CDR3 coding DNA: TGTGCCAGCAGATCAGGGAAGGGCGAGCAGTACTTC. Its protein product is CASRSGKGEQYF.

The rearrangement uses TRBV5-1 and TRBJ1-2; a weak D match, TRBD1 (6 bases). This CDR3 is built from 15 residues. V gave up 3 bases and J gave up 0 bases, with 12 bases separating them. Germline V gene data show CDR1 as SGHRS and CDR2 as YFSETQ. The CDR3 loop is CASSSSGTPNYGYTF. The CDR3 bases are TGCGCCAGCAGCTCCTCCGGGACACCTAACTATGGCTACACCTTC.

This clone has only a few counts. The rearrangement joins TRBV6-4 to TRBJ1-4; TRBD1 is a possible D gene (6 bases). The CDR3 is made up of 13 amino acids. Germline V lookup: CDR1 MRHNA, CDR2 SNTAGT. V lost 2 bases to trimming and J lost 5 bases, with 6 bases between them. Here the CDR3 reads CASSDGTNEKLFF. The CDR3 bases are TGTGCCAGCAGTGACGGGACAAATGAAAAACTGTTTTTT.

This chain links TRBV6-1 with TRBJ1-2; D gene unclear. V dropped 7 bases and J dropped 7 bases, with 16 bases sitting between them. CDR3 length: 13 residues. Germline V gene lookup returns CDR1 MNHNS and CDR2 SASEGT. The CDR3 spells CASIYGEEAGYTF. The DNA for the CDR3 is TGTGCCAGCATCTACGGGGAGGAGGCTGGCTACACCTTC.

The chain joins TRBV29-1 to TRBJ1-1, with 8 bases identical to TRBD1. Germline CDR1 is SQVTM and CDR2 is ANQGSEA. The CDR3 is made up of 15 amino acids. V shed 2 bases, J shed 7 bases, and the junction held 12 bases outside the gene matches. The CDR3 DNA reads TGCAGCGTTGAAAAACCCGACAGGGGCGTGGGTGAAGCTTTCTTT. Amino acid sequence: CSVEKPDRGVGEAFF.